The clone carrying this TCR beta chain has only a few counts. The antigen is undetermined. A second PCR of 7 to 11 cycles used a sample-barcoded 5' primer and a J-beta primer mix. Using its own MiXCR run on the 5' RACE reads, TCRdb lists one record per CDR3 protein. The profile shows under 850,000 distinct CDR3 sequences, around 34% of them singletons. This entry is derived from a study of blood T cells in healthy people across ages. Whole-study context: In model experiments, template switching was able to capture about one barcoded beta molecule for every two T cells that were present. Findings and caveats of the study: TCR beta diversity was tightly associated with the proportion of naive T cells.

Caucasian, healthy and from Russia, the donors were aged between roughly 6 and 95. Isolated PBMCs totaled at least 6.5 million in each sample. This CDR3 has 14 amino acids. V lost 6 bases to trimming and J lost 4 bases; unmatched junction nucleotides: 5. Germline CDR1 and CDR2: MNHEY and SVGAGI. This chain uses TRBV6-5 with TRBJ1-4; 7 nucleotides match TRBD1. Sequenced material: blood. The TCR comes from a man younger than 35 in good health. The CDR3 spells CASSAGQLNEKLFF. For the CDR3, the DNA is TGTGCCAGCAGCGCGGGACAGCTTAATGAAAAACTGTTTTTT.